This T cell receptor (beta chain) was retrieved from a study of Ad26.COV2.S vaccination and SARS-CoV-2 variants. Sequencing was performed with immunoSEQ multiplex PCR; in TCRdb, only in-frame clones are kept and a portion is missing. The sample carries 240,000 or so clones, roughly 90% recorded once. This CDR3 is 16 amino acids long. Trimming took 1 base from V and 2 from J, leaving 14 bases between them. Germline values: CDR1 SGHTA, CDR2 FQGNSA. Treatment noted: around 19 received Ad26.COV2.S at low or high dose, single or two shots; several received placebo; per-sample allocation not given. On day 63 after the first injection, vaccine and placebo recipients gave samples. The vaccine antigen was prefusion-stabilized Wuhan SARS-CoV-2 spike.

This sequence originates from a person between 18 and 65 years old who received the Ad26.COV2.S COVID-19 vaccine or a placebo. The source was peripheral blood, collected in a trial of Ad26.COV2.S vaccine versus placebo. V and J are TRBV7-2 and TRBJ2-5; D remains unclear. The CDR3, as DNA: TGTGCCAGCAGCTTAGGAGCTGGGCCGGTGCAAGAGACCCAGTACTTC. Encoded protein: CASSLGAGPVQETQYF.